The rows below give T cell receptor beta chains drawn from one sample of a study of technical replicates of blood from several donors. Sequenced by immunoSEQ multiplex PCR; TCRdb stores in-frame clones only, minus some. The data show around 70,000 clones, more than 85% seen once. The sample consisted of T cells isolated from PBMCs. The source is a human donor in good health. CDR3s include the opening cysteine and the closing phenylalanine or tryptophan. A D gene is named only where the DNA matches it firmly. Clone size is given for some rows only: seen once, a few or many times, or a class if the clone is expanded.

cdr3_nt	cdr3_aa	v_call	j_call	clone_size	d_call
TGCGCCAGCAGCTTGGGAGTTTCCGACACTGAAGCTTTCTTT	CASSLGVSDTEAFF	TRBV5-1	TRBJ1-1	once	-
TGTGCCAGCAGTGGCGGACACCTCACTGAAGCTTTCTTT	CASSGGHLTEAFF	TRBV2	TRBJ1-1	-	-
TGTGCCTGGAGTGGACAACAGTACTATGGCTACACCTTC	CAWSGQQYYGYTF	TRBV30	TRBJ1-2	-	-
TGTGCCACCCCGGTCAGGGGGCAGGAGCAGTACTTC	CATPVRGQEQYF	TRBV2	TRBJ2-7	-	TRBD1
TGTGCCAGCTACGGTGAGCCCTCCTACGAGCAGTACTTC	CASYGEPSYEQYF	TRBV2	TRBJ2-7	-	-
TGCGCCAGCAGCTTCGGACTAGCGGGGCCGGATACGCAGTATTTT	CASSFGLAGPDTQYF	TRBV5-1	TRBJ2-3	few	TRBD2
TGTGCCAGCAGTGTTGAGAGGCGGGATAATGAAAAACTGTTTTTT	CASSVERRDNEKLFF	TRBV2	TRBJ1-4	-	-
TGTGCCAGCAATGGACAGGGGGCTGAAGCTTTCTTT	CASNGQGAEAFF	TRBV2	TRBJ1-1	-	TRBD1
TGCGCCAGCAGCTTGGAGGAGGGGGCGAGCGGGGAGCTGTTTTTT	CASSLEEGASGELFF	TRBV5-1	TRBJ2-2	-	-
TGTGCCTCCCGCCCCGGGGACACAAACACTGAAGCTTTCTTT	CASRPGDTNTEAFF	TRBV5-4	TRBJ1-1	-	-
TGTGCCAGCAGCACAAACAGGGGGCAGAGGAGAGAGACCCAGTACTTC	CASSTNRGQRRETQYF	TRBV7-2	TRBJ2-5	-	TRBD1
TGTGCCAGCAGCTTACCGGGGGAAGAGACCCAGTACTTC	CASSLPGEETQYF	TRBV7-9	TRBJ2-5	-	-
TGTGCCAGTAGTACCAAGCGGGACCTGGACGAGCAGTACTTC	CASSTKRDLDEQYF	TRBV19	TRBJ2-7	-	TRBD2
TGTGCCATCAGCGACAGGGGGAACACTGAAGCTTTCTTT	CAISDRGNTEAFF	TRBV10-3	TRBJ1-1	-	TRBD1
TGTGCCAGCTCCGGCCAGGCAGGCTACACCTTC	CASSGQAGYTF	TRBV18	TRBJ1-2	few	-
TGTGCCACCAACCCGCGGGAGCACACCGGGGAGCTGTTTTTT	CATNPREHTGELFF	TRBV15	TRBJ2-2	-	TRBD2
TGTGCCAGCAAGCGAACAGGGGGCGGGGAGACCCAGTACTTC	CASKRTGGGETQYF	TRBV2	TRBJ2-5	-	TRBD1
TGTGCCAGCAGCCAAGCCCCGATGGGCGGGAGTACAGAGACCCAGTACTTC	CASSQAPMGGSTETQYF	TRBV4-2	TRBJ2-5	-	TRBD2
TGTGCCAGCAGTGAGCAGACTATAGCCTACGAGCAGTACTTC	CASSEQTIAYEQYF	TRBV2	TRBJ2-7	-	-
TGCAGCGTAGCCGGGACAGGGGGCCCAGAAGCTTTCTTT	CSVAGTGGPEAFF	TRBV29-1	TRBJ1-1	few	TRBD1
TGTGCCAGCAGCTTAGCCCTATTGCCGGGTGCAGATACGCAGTATTTT	CASSLALLPGADTQYF	TRBV7-6	TRBJ2-3	-	-
TGTGCCATCAGTGAAAATACAGGGCGTAGCACAGATACGCAGTATTTT	CAISENTGRSTDTQYF	TRBV10-3	TRBJ2-3	-	-
TGCAGCGTGGGAACCGGACAGGGCATATCACCCCTCCACTTT	CSVGTGQGISPLHF	TRBV29-1	TRBJ1-6	-	TRBD1
TGCAGCGTAACTAGCGGGAGCGGCTACGAGCAGTACTTC	CSVTSGSGYEQYF	TRBV29-1	TRBJ2-7	-	TRBD2
TGTGCCAGCAGCTTCGGACTAGCTCGGGGCACAGATACGCAGTATTTT	CASSFGLARGTDTQYF	TRBV5-6	TRBJ2-3	-	TRBD2
TGTGCCAGTGGACAGTCCTACGAGCAGTACTTC	CASGQSYEQYF	TRBV11-1	TRBJ2-7	-	-
TGTGCCAGCAGCTTAAGGGGAAGTTTGAACACTGAAGCTTTCTTT	CASSLRGSLNTEAFF	TRBV7-9	TRBJ1-1	-	-